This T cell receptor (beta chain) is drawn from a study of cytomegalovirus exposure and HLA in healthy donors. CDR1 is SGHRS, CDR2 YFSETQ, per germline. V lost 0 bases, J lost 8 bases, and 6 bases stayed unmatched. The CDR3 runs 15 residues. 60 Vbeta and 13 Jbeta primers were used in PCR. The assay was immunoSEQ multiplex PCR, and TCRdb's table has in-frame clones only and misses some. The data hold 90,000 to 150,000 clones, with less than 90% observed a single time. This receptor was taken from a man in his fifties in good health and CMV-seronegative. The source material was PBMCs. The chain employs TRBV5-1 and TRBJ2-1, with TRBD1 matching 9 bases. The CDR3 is CASSLAQGAQYEQFF. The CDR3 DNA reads TGCGCCAGCAGCTTGGCACAGGGGGCGCAGTATGAGCAGTTCTTC.